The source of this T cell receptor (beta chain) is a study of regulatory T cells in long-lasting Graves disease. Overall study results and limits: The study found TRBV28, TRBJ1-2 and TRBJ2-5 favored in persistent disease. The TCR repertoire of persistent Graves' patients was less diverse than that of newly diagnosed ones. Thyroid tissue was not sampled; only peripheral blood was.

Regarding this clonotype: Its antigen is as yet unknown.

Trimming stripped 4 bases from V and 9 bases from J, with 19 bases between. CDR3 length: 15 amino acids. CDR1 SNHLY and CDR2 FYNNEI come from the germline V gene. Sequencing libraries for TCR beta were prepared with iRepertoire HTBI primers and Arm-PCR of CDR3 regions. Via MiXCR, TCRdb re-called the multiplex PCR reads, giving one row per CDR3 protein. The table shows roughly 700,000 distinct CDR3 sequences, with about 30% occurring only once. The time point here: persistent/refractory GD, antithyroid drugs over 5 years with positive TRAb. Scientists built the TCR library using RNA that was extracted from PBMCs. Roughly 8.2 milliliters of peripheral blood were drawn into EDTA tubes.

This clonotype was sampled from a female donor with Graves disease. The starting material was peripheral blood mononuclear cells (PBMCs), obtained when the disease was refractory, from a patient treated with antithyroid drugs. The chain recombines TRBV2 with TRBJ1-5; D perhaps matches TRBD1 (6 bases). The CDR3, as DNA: TGTGCCAGCAGTGCGCGACAGGCCCCCCCTAGGCCCCAGCATTTT. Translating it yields CASSARQAPPRPQHF.